Presented here are 22 T cell receptor beta chains from one specimen sequenced in a study of blood T cell repertoires in COVID-19 (dated by TCRdb to about 2020). The library came from the immunoSEQ multiplex PCR assay. TCRdb provides this immuneACCESS table in a form limited to in-frame rearrangements. Some clones are lacking; in checked studies, under half of them reflect an unresolved V gene, and why the rest are absent is not known. In this sample the table shows some 51,000 clones, over 75% of which occur a single time. The ten largest clones capture 13% to 15% of the sample. Material for sequencing was peripheral blood. These receptors all stem from a human donor with active COVID-19. The donor label of this sample is uncertain.

The rearrangement joins TRBV27 to TRBJ2-3, with 7 bases fitting TRBD1. Germline CDR1 reads MNHEY; CDR2 reads SMNVEV (reference sequence). V trimming: 2 bases; J trimming: 3 bases; junction bases outside the gene matches: 5. The CDR3 extends over 15 amino acids. The DNA of the CDR3 is TGTGCCAGCAGTTTAGTAGGGGGCCGGACAGATACGCAGTATTTT. It translates to CASSLVGGRTDTQYF.

The chain combines TRBV10-1 with TRBJ2-3, with a possible D match to TRBD2 (5 bases). Germline V gene sequence: CDR1 WNHNN, CDR2 SYGVQD (reference sequence). The V and J ends lost 3 bases and 0 bases respectively, with 13 bases between them. CDR3 length: 16 residues. As DNA, the CDR3 is TGCGCCAGCAGTGAAGGGTTGTGGGAGAGCACAGATACGCAGTATTTT. Protein product: CASSEGLWESTDTQYF.

The rearrangement uses TRBV28 and TRBJ2-7; tentatively, D is TRBD1 (6 bases). V lost 2 bases and J 2 bases, leaving 13 bases between the germline ends. The germline CDR1 and CDR2 sequences are MDHEN and SYDVKM. The CDR3 is made up of 15 amino acids. CDR3 sequence (DNA): TGTGCCAGCAGTTTAGCAGGGGCGGAAACCTACGAGCAGTACTTC. It encodes CASSLAGAETYEQYF.

The rearrangement uses TRBV12-5 and TRBJ1-5; 11 nucleotides match TRBD1. The germline gives CDR1 LGHNT, CDR2 FRNRAP. With 2 bases clipped from V and 5 bases from J, the junction kept 5 bases outside the gene matches. The CDR3 runs to 16 residues. CDR3 in amino acids: CASGLRDRGWDQPQHF. CDR3 coding DNA: TGTGCTAGTGGTTTGCGGGACAGGGGGTGGGATCAGCCCCAGCATTTT.

The V and J genes are TRBV5-4 and TRBJ2-1; TRBD2 matches 7 bases. Germline CDR1 and CDR2: SGHNT and YYREEE (reference sequence). Trimming at V came to 5 bases and at J to 2 bases, leaving 4 bases not matched to a gene. The CDR3 covers 14 residues. The CDR3 loop is CASSIGGTYNEQFF. The CDR3 bases are TGTGCCAGCAGTATCGGGGGGACCTACAATGAGCAGTTCTTC.

CDR3 DNA sequence: TGTGCCAGACCGGGACTAGCGGCCAATGAGCAGTTCTTC. Protein sequence: CARPGLAANEQFF. The chain recombines TRBV2 with TRBJ2-1; 11 nucleotides match TRBD2. V lost 9 bases and J lost 6; bases outside the gene matches: 4. The CDR3 runs to 13 residues. Germline V CDR1 and CDR2: SNHLY, FYNNEI.

The chain links TRBV18 to TRBJ1-1; a weak D match, TRBD1 (6 bases). The CDR3 totals 17 residues. Trimming removed 1 base at V and 0 bases at J, with 15 bases between. CDR1 and CDR2 from the germline V gene are KGHSH and LQKENI. CDR3 sequence (DNA): TGTGCCAGCTCACCACAAGGACCGGGGGGCATGAACACTGAAGCTTTCTTT. This gives the protein CASSPQGPGGMNTEAFF.

The chain combines TRBV27 with TRBJ2-5; TRBD1 might be the D (6 bases). CDR1 is MNHEY and CDR2 is SMNVEV in the germline V gene (reference sequence). CDR3 length: 15 amino acids. Trimming shortened V by 2 bases and J by 2 bases, and 12 bases separated the two germline ends. CDR3 nucleotides: TGTGCCAGCAGTTTACAGGGGAAGGGGCAAGAGACCCAGTACTTC. It codes for CASSLQGKGQETQYF.

As for this clone: Other DNA sequences in the same sample also yield this CDR3. This chain connects TRBV9 to TRBJ2-1, with 8 bases fitting TRBD2. After removal of 2 bases from V and 3 bases from J, the junction contained 1 base not matched to a gene. CDR1 is SGDLS and CDR2 is YYNGEE in the germline V gene. The CDR3 extends over 14 amino acids. The chain's CDR3 is CASSVGTSYNEQFF. The CDR3 DNA follows: TGTGCCAGCAGCGTTGGGACTAGCTACAATGAGCAGTTCTTC.

The chain joins TRBV27 to TRBJ1-5; tentatively, D is TRBD1 (6 bases). Germline CDR1 is MNHEY and CDR2 is SMNVEV (reference sequence). This CDR3 comprises 15 residues. The V end lost 5 bases, the J end lost 2 bases, and 13 bases lay between the germline ends. The CDR3 sequence is CASSGTAGGNQPQHF. In nucleotides, the CDR3 is TGTGCCAGCAGTGGAACGGCAGGGGGCAATCAGCCCCAGCATTTT.

V and J are TRBV6-2 or TRBV6-3 and TRBJ1-2, with 9 bases fitting TRBD1. V shed 0 bases and J 8 bases; nucleotides not matched to a gene: 4. CDR1 and CDR2 from the germline V gene are MNHEY and SVGEGT. This CDR3 has 14 amino acids. The CDR3 protein is CASSYSYRGLGYTF. The CDR3 DNA follows: TGTGCCAGCAGTTACTCTTACAGGGGGCTCGGCTACACCTTC.

This clone is termed medium-sized. The chain recombines TRBV29-1 with TRBJ1-2, with TRBD1 identical over 11 bases. Germline-derived CDR1 and CDR2 are SQVTM and ANQGSEA. J lost 8 bases, V lost 6 bases, and 8 bases had no gene match. CDR3 size: 13 residues. CDR3 nucleotide sequence: TGCAGCGTAGCCGGGACAGGGGGTACGGGCTACACCTTC. Amino acid sequence: CSVAGTGGTGYTF.

The chain employs TRBV4-1 and TRBJ1-4; D remains unclear. Germline V gene data show CDR1 as MGHRA and CDR2 as YSYEKL. The CDR3 covers 15 residues. Trimming removed 0 bases from V and 4 bases from J, with 9 bases in between. This chain's CDR3 is CASSQEYRVNEKLFF. As DNA, the CDR3 is TGCGCCAGCAGCCAAGAATACCGGGTTAATGAAAAACTGTTTTTT.

This rearrangement joins TRBV5-1 to TRBJ2-1, with a possible D match to TRBD2 (5 bases). Germline V gene data show CDR1 as SGHRS and CDR2 as YFSETQ. The CDR3 consists of 13 residues. V gave up 7 bases and J gave up 4 bases, with 12 bases separating them. The CDR3 DNA reads TGCGCCAGCCGGACTGACTATTACAATGAGCAGTTCTTC. The encoded protein is CASRTDYYNEQFF.

Only a few counts were recorded for this clone. The chain is built from TRBV25-1 and TRBJ1-3; TRBD1 matches 7 bases. Germline assignment: CDR1 MGHDK and CDR2 SYGVNS. This CDR3 has 14 residues. After removal of 6 bases from V and 1 base from J, the junction contained 3 bases not matched to a gene. This CDR3 is CASRAQGSGNTIYF. The CDR3 nucleotides are TGTGCCAGCAGAGCACAGGGGTCTGGAAACACCATATATTTT.

CDR3 loop: CASSPSLGAWDEQFF. CDR3 nucleotides: TGTGCCAGCAGCCCCTCGCTGGGGGCTTGGGATGAGCAGTTCTTC. The chain links TRBV7-3 to TRBJ2-1, with D perhaps TRBD1 (6 bases). Germline lookup yields CDR1 SGHTA and CDR2 FQGTGA. This CDR3 contains 15 residues. The germline V and J ends were trimmed by 5 bases and 8 bases, with 19 bases remaining between them.

The chain couples TRBV7-3 to TRBJ2-1; 12 bases fit TRBD2. V was pared by 5 bases and J by 2 bases, with 7 bases of the junction left unmatched. The germline gives CDR1 SGHTA, CDR2 FQGTGA. This CDR3 contains 17 residues. The CDR3 nucleotides read TGTGCCAGCAGCCCGGAACTAGCGGGGGGAACCTACAATGAGCAGTTCTTC. Protein product: CASSPELAGGTYNEQFF.

The chain recombines TRBV21-1 with TRBJ2-2; TRBD2, the D gene given by the table, was not confirmed from the DNA. TRBV21-1 has pseudogene status. The CDR3 sequence is 16 residues long. Here the CDR3 reads CASSPESASGTGELFF. CDR3 sequence (DNA): TGTGCCAGCAGCCCCGAGTCAGCTAGCGGCACCGGGGAGCTGTTTTTT.

V usage is TRBV12-3 or TRBV12-4 and J usage is TRBJ2-1; D is perhaps TRBD1 (6 bases). Trimming left V 5 bases short and J 4 bases short, with 9 bases between. The CDR3 is 13 residues long. In DNA, the CDR3 is TGTGCCAGCAGTGAAGGGGGATACAATGAGCAGTTCTTC. It translates to CASSEGGYNEQFF.

The chain carries TRBV24-1 and TRBJ2-3; TRBD2 is a possible D gene (5 bases). Trimming left V 3 bases short and J 4 bases short, with 10 bases between. This CDR3 is built from 14 residues. In germline, CDR1 is KGHDR, CDR2 SFDVKD. Here the CDR3 reads CATSDPLAADTQYF. The CDR3 DNA is TGTGCCACCAGTGATCCCCTAGCCGCAGATACGCAGTATTTT.

This chain joins TRBV6-5 and TRBJ2-7, with 11 nucleotides matching TRBD1. Germline trimming cut 4 bases from V and 7 bases from J; bases unmatched to any gene: 12. CDR3 length: 16 amino acids. CDR1 and CDR2 from the germline V gene are MNHEY and SVGAGI. The CDR3 nucleotides are TGTGCCAGCAGTTTTATCCCCGGGACAGGGGGGTATGAGCAGTACTTC. Translation gives CASSFIPGTGGYEQYF.

This chain connects TRBV7-3 to TRBJ2-3, with TRBD1 as a possible D gene (6 bases). Trimming removed 4 bases at V and 0 bases at J, with 8 bases between. Germline CDR1 is SGHTA and CDR2 is FQGTGA. The CDR3 has 14 amino acids. Written as DNA, the CDR3 is TGTGCCAGCAGCTCAGGGGTTAGCACAGATACGCAGTATTTT. It yields the protein CASSSGVSTDTQYF.